The T cell receptor beta chain described here comes from a study of CD8 T cells in ankylosing spondylitis. Researchers built TCR beta libraries using quantitative 5'-RACE with molecular barcodes. MiXCR was run by TCRdb on the 5' RACE reads, yielding one entry per CDR3 protein. The table lists fewer than 35,000 distinct CDR3 sequences, roughly 33% of them singletons. The clonotype originates from a male donor with ankylosing spondylitis. The specimen sequenced was synovial fluid, either unsorted or a sorted T cell fraction (not recorded which).

The DNA for the CDR3 is TGTGCCAGCAGCCCGGCAGCGGGAGGTGGCACCGGGGAGCTGTTTTTT. Protein sequence: CASSPAAGGGTGELFF. The V call is TRBV4-2, the J call TRBJ2-2, with 9 bases identical to TRBD2. Germline V gene lookup returns CDR1 LGHNA and CDR2 YNFKEQ. The CDR3 runs to 16 residues. The J segment lost 4 bases and the V segment lost 4 bases, leaving 7 bases of the junction unmatched.